One and the same sample provided the 3 T cell receptor beta chains below, sequenced in a study of T cells in Graves' hyperthyroidism and ophthalmopathy (dated by TCRdb to about 2019). To prepare the library, multiplex PCR was applied. The instrument was an Illumina HiSeq 2000. The TCR beta CDR3 regions were amplified from RNA transcripts. For the first round of RT-PCR on the TCR CDR3, the HTBI primer set was used together with the Qiagen OneStep RT-PCR kit. TCRdb's own reprocessing of the public reads used fastp at Q25 and MiXCR and kept productive beta chains. Each record represents a unique CDR3 protein, reported with the most common genes and DNA among its rows. The sample table contains around 490,000 distinct CDR3 sequences; only one count was recorded for 15% to 20% of them. Jointly, the top ten make up roughly 47% of the sample. Specimen: blood. These receptor sequences come from a man in his forties with Graves' ophthalmopathy.

This clonotype was counted a few times. This chain connects TRBV2 to TRBJ1-5; TRBD1 matches at 7 bases. The CDR3 has 13 residues. The J segment lost 4 bases and the V segment lost 11 bases, leaving 8 bases of the junction unmatched. Germline values: CDR1 SNHLY, CDR2 FYNNEI. The CDR3 region is CAVDGTENQPQHF. The DNA of the CDR3 is TGTGCCGTGGACGGGACAGAAAATCAGCCCCAGCATTTT.

On this clonotype itself: The junction departs from the called germline gene at one end, perhaps through a read error. V gene TRBV29-1 combines with J gene TRBJ1-2; 8 positions agree with TRBD1. CDR3 size: 14 residues. Germline lookup yields CDR1 SQVTM and CDR2 ANQGSEA. Here the CDR3 reads CSVEGQGFRYGCTF. DNA of the CDR3: TGCAGCGTTGAAGGACAGGGGTTCCGCTATGGCTGCACCTTC.

This clonotype is a singleton in its sample. The rearrangement uses TRBV20-1 and TRBJ1-3; 7 positions agree with TRBD1. The germline V gene has CDR1 DFQATT and CDR2 SNEGSKA (reference sequence). V gave up 2 bases and J gave up 7 bases; unmatched junction bases: 11. CDR3 length equals 15 residues. This chain's CDR3 is CSARNHRGAGNTIYF. The CDR3 DNA reads as TGCAGTGCTAGAAATCACAGGGGAGCGGGGAACACCATATATTTT.